The 25 T cell receptor beta chains in this list originate from one sample, sequenced in a study of cytomegalovirus exposure and HLA in healthy donors. Both 60 Vbeta primers and 13 Jbeta primers went into the PCR. The assay was immunoSEQ multiplex PCR, and TCRdb's table has in-frame clones only and misses some. The sample lists some 150,000 clones, roughly 80% occurring once. Sequenced material: PBMCs. Receptors originate from a woman in her thirties or forties in good health and CMV-seronegative.

The chain carries TRBV7-9 and TRBJ1-2, with 7 positions matching TRBD1. CDR1 and CDR2 from the germline V gene are SEHNR and FQNEAQ (reference sequence). J was trimmed by 8 bases and V by 5 bases; bases with no gene match: 8. The CDR3 has 13 amino acids. Here the CDR3 DNA reads TGTGCCAGCAGCATTACAGGGGTAACGGGCTACACCTTC. Translated: CASSITGVTGYTF.

The rearrangement joins TRBV11-3 to TRBJ1-4; a possible D gene is TRBD1 (5 bases). The CDR3 totals 16 residues. Per the germline V gene, CDR1 is SGHNT and CDR2 is YENEEA. Deletions cut 3 bases from V and 3 bases from J, with 14 bases between. CDR3 sequence (DNA): TGTGCCAGCAGCTTCGCAGGGTCGTCGTCTAATGAAAAACTGTTTTTT. Protein sequence: CASSFAGSSSNEKLFF.

The chain joins TRBV7-9 to TRBJ1-5; TRBD1 is a possible D gene (6 bases). The V end lost 3 bases, the J end lost 3 bases, and 9 bases lay between the germline ends. The CDR3 contains 14 residues. Germline assignment: CDR1 SEHNR and CDR2 FQNEAQ (reference sequence). CDR3 sequence (DNA): TGTGCCAGCAGCTTCACAGGGACCAATCAGCCCCAGCATTTT. Its protein product is CASSFTGTNQPQHF. Combining the CDR3 with reference TRBV7-9 and TRBJ1-5 gives the whole variable domain DTGVSQNPRHKITKRGQNVTFRCDPISEHNRLYWYRQTLGQGPEFLTYFQNEAQLEKSRLLSDRFSAERPKGSFSTLEIQRTEQGDSAMYLCASSFTGTNQPQHFGDGTRLSIL.

This chain joins TRBV6-5 and TRBJ1-3, with a tentative D call TRBD1 (6 bases). Deletions cut 2 bases from V and 0 bases from J, with 8 bases between. The CDR3 spans 15 residues. CDR1 and CDR2 (germline): MNHEY, SVGAGI. This CDR3 is CASSYRGFSGNTIYF. The CDR3 DNA sequence: TGTGCCAGCAGTTACAGGGGGTTCTCTGGAAACACCATATATTTT.

This clone was counted between two and nine times. A junction end diverges from the germline sequence, so it may reflect a read error. V is TRBV27 and J is TRBJ2-7; 10 bases map to TRBD1. The CDR3 length is 13 residues. The germline V gene has CDR1 MNHEY and CDR2 SMNVEV (reference sequence). In DNA, the CDR3 is TGTGCCAGCAGTTCTTCCGGGACAGGGGTATTGAACTTC. This gives the protein CASSSSGTGVLNF.

As for this clone: At one end, the junction sequence differs from germline, possibly due to a read error. The J gene is TRBJ1-5, the V gene TRBV5-8; the D is unclear. The CDR3 extends over 11 amino acids. The germline gives CDR1 SGHTS, CDR2 YDEGEE. CDR3 DNA: TGTGCCAGCAGCTTAGGAGGCACCCCAAATTTT. As protein: CASSLGGTPNF.

The chain couples TRBV19 to TRBJ2-3; 15 positions agree with TRBD2. The germline CDR1 and CDR2 sequences are LNHDA and SQIVND (reference sequence). V was clipped by 4 bases and J by 3 bases; unmatched bases: 8. The CDR3 contains 18 residues. CDR3 in DNA: TGTGCCAGTAGTAGGACTAGCGGGAGGGCGGTTGGGACAGATACGCAGTATTTT. Amino acids: CASSRTSGRAVGTDTQYF.

The rearrangement links TRBV28 to TRBJ2-7, with D possibly TRBD1 on 6 matching bases. Germline values: CDR1 MDHEN, CDR2 SYDVKM. The V and J ends lost 5 bases and 4 bases respectively, with 12 bases between them. The CDR3 consists of 13 residues. The CDR3 nucleotides are TGTGCCAGCAGTGATGGACAGAGATACGAGCAGTACTTC. Amino acids: CASSDGQRYEQYF.

The sample holds one count of this clone. The chain uses TRBV10-3 and TRBJ2-7; 9 nucleotides align to TRBD1. V was pared by 7 bases and J by 0 bases, with 13 bases of the junction left unmatched. The germline V gene has CDR1 ENHRY and CDR2 SYGVKD. The length of the CDR3 is 17 residues. Written as DNA, the CDR3 is TGTGCCATCAAGCCCCGGGAGAGGGGACAGGGCTCCTACGAGCAGTACTTC. Encoded protein: CAIKPRERGQGSYEQYF.

V and J are TRBV29-1 and TRBJ1-2; D gene ambiguous. The CDR3 spans 11 residues. V was clipped by 6 bases and J by 8 bases, with 13 bases between them. CDR1 and CDR2 (germline): SQVTM, ANQGSEA. Here the CDR3 reads CSVVGSGGYTF. The DNA for the CDR3 is TGCAGCGTGGTCGGCAGCGGAGGCTACACCTTC.

This clone appeared many times. The genes are TRBV5-1 and TRBJ2-2; weak D call: TRBD2 (5 bases). Germline V lookup: CDR1 SGHRS, CDR2 YFSETQ. The CDR3 covers 14 residues. V was trimmed by 3 bases and J by 3 bases, leaving 9 bases between them. CDR3 amino acids: CASSSEGHTGELFF. CDR3 coding DNA: TGCGCCAGCAGCTCCGAGGGCCACACCGGGGAGCTGTTTTTT.

This chain connects TRBV13 to TRBJ2-5; 13 nucleotides align to TRBD2. CDR1 and CDR2 from the germline V gene are PRHDT and FYEKMQ (reference sequence). The length of the CDR3 is 15 residues. J was trimmed by 5 bases and V by 4 bases; bases with no gene match: 4. The CDR3 loop reads CASSSTSGGRETQYF. CDR3 in DNA: TGTGCCAGCAGCTCGACTAGCGGGGGGCGGGAGACCCAGTACTTC.

The V call is TRBV5-1, the J call TRBJ2-5; TRBD2 matches at 16 bases. Germline loops: CDR1 SGHRS, CDR2 YFSETQ. V lost 4 bases, J lost 5 bases, and 8 bases stayed unmatched. CDR3 length equals 17 residues. The DNA for the CDR3 is TGCGCCAGCAGCCAGGGACTAGCGGGGGGGCTGGGGGAGACCCAGTACTTC. Translation: CASSQGLAGGLGETQYF. The variable domain in full, completed from reference TRBV5-1 and TRBJ2-5, reads KAGVTQTPRYLIKTRGQQVTLSCSPISGHRSVSWYQQTPGQGLQFLFEYFSETQRNKGNFPGRFSGRQFSNSRSEMNVSTLELGDSALYLCASSQGLAGGLGETQYFGPGTRLLVL.

The chain combines TRBV5-8 with TRBJ1-4; tentative D call: TRBD1 (5 bases). Trimming took off 6 bases at V and 3 bases at J, with 18 bases between the two ends. This CDR3 spans 16 amino acids. Germline CDR1 is SGHTS and CDR2 is YDEGEE. For the CDR3, the DNA is TGTGCCAGCACCAACCTAAGGAGGGGAGCTAATGAAAAACTGTTTTTT. Translating gives CASTNLRRGANEKLFF.

This clone was picked up one time. The chain joins TRBV13 to TRBJ2-1; 7 positions match TRBD1. The CDR3 runs 15 residues. The ends lost 0 bases at V and 9 bases at J; junction bases unmatched: 8. Germline V gene data show CDR1 as PRHDT and CDR2 as FYEKMQ (reference sequence). CDR3 sequence reads: CASSLGQGSLVEQFF. The CDR3, as DNA: TGTGCCAGCAGCTTAGGACAGGGGTCATTAGTTGAGCAGTTCTTC.

The V call is TRBV7-2, the J call TRBJ2-5; a weak D match, TRBD2 (7 bases). The CDR3 has 15 residues. The V end was cut by 5 bases, the J end by 4 bases, with 17 bases between. Germline loops: CDR1 SGHTA, CDR2 FQGNSA. The CDR3 loop is CASSDRGGAIETQYF. The CDR3 DNA reads TGTGCCAGCAGCGACCGAGGGGGGGCGATAGAGACCCAGTACTTC.

This chain joins TRBV6-5 and TRBJ1-3; no clear D. Deletions cut 5 bases from V and 2 bases from J, with 13 bases between. The germline V gene has CDR1 MNHEY and CDR2 SVGAGI. This CDR3 is 15 amino acids long. The CDR3 spells CASSLDSWPGNTIYF. Here the CDR3 DNA reads TGTGCCAGCAGTCTCGACTCCTGGCCTGGAAACACCATATATTTT.

This rearrangement joins TRBV6-1 to TRBJ2-1; maybe TRBD2 (6 bases). This CDR3 comprises 14 residues. V was trimmed by 0 bases and J by 10 bases, leaving 13 bases between them. Germline-derived CDR1 and CDR2 are MNHNS and SASEGT. In nucleotides, the CDR3 is TGTGCCAGCAGTGAAGCGGGGGGTGGGCAAGAGCAGTTCTTC. It translates to CASSEAGGGQEQFF.

Worth noting for this clone: The same CDR3 is also encoded by other DNA sequences in this sample. The chain couples TRBV18 to TRBJ2-5; TRBD1 agrees at 7 bases. CDR3 length: 13 residues. The V gene's germline CDR1 is KGHSH and CDR2 LQKENI. V trimming: 6 bases; J trimming: 2 bases; junction bases outside the gene matches: 3. CDR3 DNA sequence: TGTGCCAGCTCCTCGGGACAGCAAGAGACCCAGTACTTC. Translating gives CASSSGQQETQYF.

The chain carries TRBV5-1 and TRBJ1-1, with D possibly being TRBD1 (5 bases). Deletions cut 4 bases from V and 1 base from J, with 5 bases between. In germline, CDR1 is SGHRS, CDR2 YFSETQ. The CDR3 has 12 residues. The CDR3 loop is CASSGQNTEAFF. CDR3 DNA sequence: TGCGCCAGCAGCGGACAGAACACTGAAGCTTTCTTT.

This chain connects TRBV30 to TRBJ2-7; D might be TRBD1 (5 bases). Germline V gives CDR1 GTSNPN, CDR2 SVGIG (reference sequence). The ends were cut back, 3 bases at V and 0 bases at J, with 12 bases in the middle. The CDR3 has 14 amino acids. The CDR3 DNA reads TGTGCCTGGAGACCCCGACAGAGCTCCTACGAGCAGTACTTC. Translation: CAWRPRQSSYEQYF.

The chain joins TRBV7-9 to TRBJ1-5; TRBD1 agrees at 12 bases. CDR1 is SEHNR and CDR2 is FQNEAQ in the germline V gene (reference sequence). The CDR3 is made up of 15 amino acids. V shed 2 bases, J shed 7 bases, and the junction held 3 bases outside the gene matches. CDR3 coding DNA: TGTGCCAGCAGCTTACATGGGACAGGGGGCCAGCCCCAGCATTTT. It translates to CASSLHGTGGQPQHF.

The chain joins TRBV13 to TRBJ2-1; 7 positions match TRBD2. This CDR3 spans 16 amino acids. V trimming: 5 bases; J trimming: 4 bases; junction bases outside the gene matches: 11. Germline V gene sequence: CDR1 PRHDT, CDR2 FYEKMQ (reference sequence). The CDR3 sequence is CASSMKWGREYNEQFF. CDR3 DNA: TGTGCCAGCAGCATGAAGTGGGGGAGGGAGTACAATGAGCAGTTCTTC.

V usage is TRBV12-5 and J usage is TRBJ2-7; D is unresolved. This CDR3 is built from 13 residues. From germline, CDR1 is LGHNT and CDR2 FRNRAP. V lost 2 bases and J 1 base, leaving 6 bases between the germline ends. In nucleotides, the CDR3 is TGTGCTAGTGGTTTGCCCGTATCCTACGAGCAGTACTTC. It is translated as CASGLPVSYEQYF.

V usage is TRBV9 and J usage is TRBJ1-1, with D possibly matching TRBD1 (6 bases). V shed 0 bases and J shed 3 bases, with 6 bases lying between them. From germline, CDR1 is SGDLS and CDR2 YYNGEE. CDR3 size: 13 residues. In nucleotides, the CDR3 is TGTGCCAGCAGCGTAGAGGGGGACACTGAAGCTTTCTTT. This sequence encodes CASSVEGDTEAFF.